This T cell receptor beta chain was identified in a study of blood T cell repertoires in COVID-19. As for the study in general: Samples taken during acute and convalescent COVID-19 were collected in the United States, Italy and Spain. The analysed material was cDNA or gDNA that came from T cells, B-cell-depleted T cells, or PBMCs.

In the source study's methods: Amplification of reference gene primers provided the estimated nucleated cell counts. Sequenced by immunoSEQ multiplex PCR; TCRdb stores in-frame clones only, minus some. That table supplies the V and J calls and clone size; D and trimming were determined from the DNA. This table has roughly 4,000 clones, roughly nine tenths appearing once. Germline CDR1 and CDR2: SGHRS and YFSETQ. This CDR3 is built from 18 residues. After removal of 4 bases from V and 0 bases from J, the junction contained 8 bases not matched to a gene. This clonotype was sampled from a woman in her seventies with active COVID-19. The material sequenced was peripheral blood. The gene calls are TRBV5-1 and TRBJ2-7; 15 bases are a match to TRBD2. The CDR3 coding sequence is TGCGCCAGCAGCCCGGGACTAGCGGGGGGACAGAGCTCCTACGAGCAGTACTTC. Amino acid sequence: CASSPGLAGGQSSYEQYF.